This TCR beta chain was recovered during a study of T cell changes during pregnancy in multiple sclerosis. Clones were sequenced by immunoSEQ multiplex PCR, and TCRdb holds only the in-frame ones, with some missing. The sample shows around 110,000 clones, roughly nine tenths of them seen only once. The sequencing here drew on peripheral blood, taken before pregnancy. The receptor comes from a female donor with multiple sclerosis, enrolled in a pregnancy study.

CDR3 sequence reads: CASSLSGGSYNEQFF. CDR3 DNA: TGTGCCAGCAGTCTTAGCGGGGGATCCTACAATGAGCAGTTCTTC. The V call is TRBV25-1, the J call TRBJ2-1; TRBD2 aligns across 9 bases. This CDR3 has 15 residues. Losses at the gene ends were 5 bases for V and 1 base for J; bases not matched to a gene: 3. Germline CDR1 is MGHDK and CDR2 is SYGVNS.